These T cell receptor beta chains were read from a single sample in a study of cytomegalovirus exposure and HLA in healthy donors. Libraries were prepared by immunoSEQ multiplex PCR; TCRdb keeps only in-frame clonotypes and omits some of them. The data contain about 90,000 clones, 60% to 80% of them seen just once; the ten biggest clones take up about 20%. Specimen: PBMCs. These receptors all stem from a woman aged 55-75 years in good health and CMV-seropositive. CDR3s include the opening cysteine and the closing phenylalanine or tryptophan. The D gene is left open where the match is weak. Size is omitted from some rows. Given values are once, few, many or a class for expanded clones.

>TRBJ2-7|TRBV27|NA|TRBD2|15
TGTGCCAGCAGTTTAGAGGCGGGAGGGCCCTACGAGCAGTACTTC
CASSLEAGGPYEQYF
>TRBJ1-1|TRBV7-6|NA|TRBD1|17
TGTGCCAGCAGCTTAACCCCTGGGACAGGGGGTCACACTGAAGCTTTCTTT
CASSLTPGTGGHTEAFF
>TRBJ1-2|TRBV5-1|few|TRBD1|13
TGCGCCAGCAGCTCCGGCCAGGGGGTTGGCTACACCTTC
CASSSGQGVGYTF
>TRBJ2-1|TRBV7-2|NA|TRBD2|17
TGTGCCAGCAGCTCCTCTGGGACTAGCGGGGGGCACAATGAGCAGTTCTTC
CASSSSGTSGGHNEQFF
>TRBJ2-5|TRBV25-1|NA|TRBD1|16
TGTGCCAGCAGTGTCAGGGACAGGGGCTTCCAAGAGACCCAGTACTTC
CASSVRDRGFQETQYF
>TRBJ2-3|TRBV11-1|once|NA|15
TGTGCCAGCAGCTTAGGGGCATCTGTAGCAGATACGCAGTATTTT
CASSLGASVADTQYF
>TRBJ1-4|TRBV27|once|NA|14
TGTGCCAGCAGTTCCTTACAGCTGAATGAAAAACTGTTTTTT
CASSSLQLNEKLFF
>TRBJ2-1|TRBV4-1|once|TRBD2|15
TGCGCCAGCAGCCAACTAGCGGGACCTTTGGATGAGCAGTTCTTC
CASSQLAGPLDEQFF
>TRBJ1-4|TRBV27|few|NA|15
TGTGCCAGCAGTTTGTGGGGCACAACTAATGAAAAACTGTTTTTT
CASSLWGTTNEKLFF
>TRBJ2-7|TRBV28|NA|TRBD1|15
TGTGCCAGCAGTTCCCCCCAGGGGGCGAGTCGGGAGCAGTACTTC
CASSSPQGASREQYF
>TRBJ1-2|TRBV2|NA|NA|12
TGTGCCAGCAGTGACAGGGTAGAAGGCTACACCTTC
CASSDRVEGYTF
>TRBJ2-7|TRBV28|NA|NA|13
TGTGCCAGCATCAAGCCGAGTTCCTACGAGCAGTACTTC
CASIKPSSYEQYF
>TRBJ1-2|TRBV27|NA|NA|13
TGTGCCAGCAGTTTAGGCGGCAACTATGGCTACACCTTC
CASSLGGNYGYTF
>TRBJ1-5|TRBV7-2|few|NA|17
TGTGCCAGCAGCTTAGAGGAGGGATTGGTGGGCAATCAGCCCCAGCATTTT
CASSLEEGLVGNQPQHF
>TRBJ1-4|TRBV19|NA|NA|15
TGTGCCAGTAGGATCCGTCCAGGGTTCGGTGAAAAACTGTTTTTT
CASRIRPGFGEKLFF
>TRBJ2-3|TRBV2|few|TRBD2|16
TGTGCCAGCAGTGTAGCGGGAGGGACTAGCACAGATACGCAGTATTTT
CASSVAGGTSTDTQYF
>TRBJ2-2|TRBV30|NA|TRBD1|14
TGTGCCTGGAGTCGCAACAGGGGCACCGGGGAGCTGTTTTTT
CAWSRNRGTGELFF
>TRBJ1-2|TRBV28|NA|TRBD1|12
TGTGCCAGCAAGACAGGGATAGATGGCTACACCTTC
CASKTGIDGYTF
>TRBJ2-3|TRBV9|NA|TRBD2|16
TGTGCCAGCAGCGCACCGGGACTAGCGGCCACAGATACGCAGTATTTT
CASSAPGLAATDTQYF
>TRBJ1-1|TRBV27|NA|NA|13
TGTGCCAGCAAAACAGGGTATAACACTGAAGCTTTCTTT
CASKTGYNTEAFF
>TRBJ1-5|TRBV19|NA|TRBD1|15
TGTGCCAGTAAACCGGGACAGTTTAACAATCAGCCCCAGCATTTT
CASKPGQFNNQPQHF
>TRBJ2-7|TRBV19|NA|NA|14
TGTGCCAGTAGTATATCATACCTTACGGGCGAGCAGTACTTC
CASSISYLTGEQYF
>TRBJ1-2|TRBV11-2|NA|NA|14
TGTGCCAGCATCCCAACAGGGCTTGGCTATGGCTACACCTTC
CASIPTGLGYGYTF
>TRBJ1-3|TRBV29-1|NA|NA|16
TGCAGTATAGCCGGGACACTGGAAGACTCTGGAAACACCATATATTTT
CSIAGTLEDSGNTIYF
>TRBJ1-1|TRBV18|NA|NA|13
TGTGCCAGCTCACCGGGCAGGAACACTGAAGCTTTCTTT
CASSPGRNTEAFF
>TRBJ1-6|TRBV30|NA|NA|14
TGTGCCTGGAGGTTAGCAGGGCCTCACTCACCCCTCCACTTT
CAWRLAGPHSPLHF
>TRBJ1-5|TRBV2|NA|TRBD1|12
TGTGCCAGCGGACAGGGGGCTCAGCCCCAGCATTTT
CASGQGAQPQHF
>TRBJ1-4|TRBV28|NA|TRBD1|15
TGTGCCAGCAGATCAAGACAGGGGTTTGGGGAAAAACTGTTTTTT
CASRSRQGFGEKLFF
>TRBJ1-6|TRBV5-6|few|TRBD1|15
TGTGCCAGCAGCGGGGGACAGGGGGGACGATCACCCCTCCACTTT
CASSGGQGGRSPLHF
>TRBJ2-7|TRBV7-8|NA|NA|14
TGTGCCAGCAGCGTAAGGACTGCCTCCTACGAGCAGTACTTC
CASSVRTASYEQYF
>TRBJ2-7|TRBV18|NA|NA|15
TGTGCCAGCTCACCCTCCAGGGCCTTCTCCTACGAGCAGTACTTC
CASSPSRAFSYEQYF
>TRBJ1-1|TRBV7-2|few|TRBD1|16
TGTGCCAGCAGCAAAGCCTCCGGGACAGGAGTTGCTGAAGCTTTCTTT
CASSKASGTGVAEAFF
>TRBJ1-1|TRBV30|NA|NA|12
TGTGCCTGGAGTGCCGTATCCACTGAAGCTTTCTTT
CAWSAVSTEAFF
>TRBJ2-7|TRBV5-6|NA|NA|16
TGTGCCAGCAGCCCCGTTGGCGGGCGGGGCGCCTACGAGCAGTACTTC
CASSPVGGRGAYEQYF
>TRBJ1-2|TRBV7-9|once|NA|12
TGTTCCAGCAGCTTAACGGGAAATGGCTACACCTTC
CSSSLTGNGYTF
>TRBJ2-7|TRBV18|NA|NA|16
TGTGCCAGCTCACCACTAAACTCCCAACTTCCCTACGAGCAGTACTTC
CASSPLNSQLPYEQYF
>TRBJ2-4|TRBV19|NA|NA|14
TGTGCCAGTAAAGCGGATTTAGCCAAAAACATTCAGTACTTC
CASKADLAKNIQYF
>TRBJ2-2|TRBV7-9|NA|NA|14
TGTGCCAGCAGGAAGTGGGAGGACACCGGGGAGCTGTTTTTT
CASRKWEDTGELFF
>TRBJ2-7|TRBV19|NA|NA|14
TGTGCCAGTAGTATAGAACGCGACGGAACGGGGCAGTACTTC
CASSIERDGTGQYF
>TRBJ1-5|TRBV29-1|NA|NA|14
TGCAGCGTTCAACTGGGCGGGGTAGGTCAGCCCCAGCATTTT
CSVQLGGVGQPQHF
>TRBJ1-1|TRBV27|NA|NA|14
TGTGCCAGCAGCTCCTTACTCCGGGATCGAAGGGCTTTCTTT
CASSSLLRDRRAFF
>TRBJ1-2|TRBV10-2|NA|NA|13
TGCGCCAGCAGGGACGGGGGGCACTATGGCTACACCTTC
CASRDGGHYGYTF
>TRBJ2-2|TRBV5-6|NA|NA|15
TGTGCCAGCAGCTGGGACATCGCGAACACCGGGGAGCTGTTTTTT
CASSWDIANTGELFF
>TRBJ1-1|TRBV10-1|NA|NA|13
TGCGCCAGCACCGAGGGGGTGAACACTGAAGCTTTCTTT
CASTEGVNTEAFF
>TRBJ2-1|TRBV29-1|few|TRBD1|14
TGCAGCGTTGCTCGGGACAGGGGATCCGATGAGCAGTTCTTC
CSVARDRGSDEQFF
>TRBJ1-1|TRBV5-1|NA|NA|13
TGCGCCAGCGCCGATGGGGGGGGCACTGAAGCTTTCTTT
CASADGGGTEAFF
>TRBJ2-1|TRBV5-1|NA|NA|15
TGCGCCAGCAGCTTGGACTCCCCGTCCTACAATGAGCAGTTCTTC
CASSLDSPSYNEQFF
>TRBJ2-3|TRBV30|once|NA|12
TGTGCCTGGAGTGTTCTCACAGATACGCAGTATTTT
CAWSVLTDTQYF
>TRBJ2-7|TRBV10-3|few|TRBD1|15
TGTGCCATCAGATCCAAAGGGACAGCGATATACGAGCAGTACTTC
CAIRSKGTAIYEQYF
>TRBJ2-1|TRBV7-2|NA|NA|15
TGTGCCAGCAGCTTAATAGCGGAGGTAAACAATGAGCAGTTCTTC
CASSLIAEVNNEQFF
>TRBJ1-2|TRBV19|NA|NA|12
TGTGCCAGTAAGACCAGGACATATGGCTACACCTTC
CASKTRTYGYTF
>TRBJ2-7|TRBV28|few|NA|15
TGTGCCAGCACCCCCGGGCCTAGCGAGTCCTACGAGCAGTACTTC
CASTPGPSESYEQYF
>TRBJ1-2|TRBV5-6|few|NA|14
TGTGCCAGCAGCTTGAGGATAGCTGGGGCTGGCTACACCTTC
CASSLRIAGAGYTF
>TRBJ1-2|TRBV19|NA|NA|14
TGTGCCAGTAAGGGCAGGGCAGCTAACTATGGCTACACCTTC
CASKGRAANYGYTF
>TRBJ1-2|TRBV6-1|few|NA|14
TGTGCCAGTTCCCGGGGGGACGTCGGCTATGGCTACACCTTC
CASSRGDVGYGYTF